The 20 T cell receptor beta chains presented below share a single source sample, sequenced in a study of siplizumab effects on memory and regulatory T cells. The table came from immunoSEQ multiplex PCR; TCRdb's copy has only in-frame clones and leaves some out. This sample has approximately 70,000 clones; about 89% occur once, and the top ten carry approximately 30%. The sequenced material came from CD8+ T cells sorted from blood. These receptors were obtained from a human donor in good health.

This clone has a single count. This chain uses TRBV5-1 with TRBJ2-3; tentative D call: TRBD2 (5 bases). The V gene lost 2 bases and the J gene lost 4 bases, with 11 bases spanning the gap. Germline CDR1 SGHRS, CDR2 YFSETQ. The CDR3 spans 14 residues. This CDR3 reads CASSFRAEADTQYF. DNA for the CDR3: TGCGCCAGCAGCTTTCGGGCGGAGGCAGATACGCAGTATTTT.

The chain employs TRBV11-3 and TRBJ2-2; D is unresolved. V shed 5 bases and J shed 7 bases, with 17 bases lying between them. The CDR3 is made up of 15 amino acids. The germline gives CDR1 SGHNT, CDR2 YENEEA. The CDR3 reads CASSRMGVLGGELFF. Here the CDR3 DNA reads TGTGCCAGCAGCCGAATGGGCGTCTTGGGCGGGGAGCTGTTTTTT.

The chain joins TRBV5-5 to TRBJ2-1; a possible D gene is TRBD1 (5 bases). CDR1 is SGHKS, CDR2 YYEKEE, per germline (reference sequence). Trimming shortened V by 4 bases and J by 7 bases, and 15 bases separated the two germline ends. The CDR3 contains 14 residues. In DNA form, the CDR3 reads TGTGCCAGCAGCCTCTGGCCTTCAGGGAATGAGCAGTTCTTC. Its protein product is CASSLWPSGNEQFF.

DNA for the CDR3: TGTGCCAGCAGTGACCGCCACCGGGACGGTCCACCAGGGACAGATACGCAGTATTTT. Translation: CASSDRHRDGPPGTDTQYF. The chain joins TRBV6-1 to TRBJ2-3; D could derive from TRBD1 or TRBD2 (5 bases each). Trimming removed 3 bases from V and 3 bases from J, with 25 bases in between. Looked up from germline, CDR1 is MNHNS and CDR2 is SASEGT. The CDR3 runs 19 residues.

V is TRBV27 and J is TRBJ2-3; 10 bases agree with TRBD2. V lost 5 bases to trimming and J lost 5 bases; unmatched junction nucleotides: 4. The germline V gene has CDR1 MNHEY and CDR2 SMNVEV (reference sequence). The length of the CDR3 is 14 residues. CDR3 nucleotide sequence: TGTGCCAGCAGTACGCGACTAGCGGGAGATACGCAGTATTTT. This codes for CASSTRLAGDTQYF.

This chain joins TRBV5-1 and TRBJ2-7; D uncertain. The germline V gene has CDR1 SGHRS and CDR2 YFSETQ. This CDR3 contains 14 residues. Trimming stripped 4 bases from V and 2 bases from J, with 13 bases between. The CDR3 region is CASSPPLVAYEQYF. CDR3 nucleotides: TGCGCCAGCAGCCCCCCGCTAGTGGCCTACGAGCAGTACTTC.

This sequence joins TRBV6-5 and TRBJ2-7; 11 nucleotides match TRBD1. The CDR3 contains 14 residues. V dropped 2 bases and J dropped 3; count of bases not matched to a gene: 0. The germline V gene encodes CDR1 MNHEY and CDR2 SVGAGI. The CDR3 reads CASSYGTGGYEQYF. The CDR3 DNA reads as TGTGCCAGCAGTTACGGGACAGGGGGCTACGAGCAGTACTTC.

This clone came up a few times. Compared with germline, one end of the junction differs, possibly owing to a read error. The J gene is TRBJ1-2, the V gene TRBV10-1; D possibly corresponds to TRBD1 (5 bases). This CDR3 contains 13 residues. Germline lookup yields CDR1 WNHNN and CDR2 SYGVQD (reference sequence). The CDR3, as DNA: TGCGCCAGCAGTGAAAGGCCGAAAACAGGAACCGACTTC. This sequence encodes CASSERPKTGTDF.

This chain links TRBV29-1 with TRBJ2-7; D gene uncertain. The CDR3 has 13 amino acids. The V gene's germline CDR1 is SQVTM and CDR2 ANQGSEA. Between the trimmed V and J ends, which lost 4 bases and 2 bases, there was a span of 12 bases. CDR3 in DNA: TGCAGCGTTGTAGCAGGAGAAGCCTACGAGCAGTACTTC. This sequence encodes CSVVAGEAYEQYF.

The V gene is TRBV7-6, the J gene TRBJ2-3, with a possible D match to TRBD2 (5 bases). Trimming cost V 2 bases and J 0 bases, with 9 bases left between them. This CDR3 spans 15 amino acids. CDR1 SGHVS and CDR2 FNYEAQ come from the germline V gene. CDR3 DNA: TGTGCCAGCAGCTTAACCGGACTCAGCACAGATACGCAGTATTTT. It yields the protein CASSLTGLSTDTQYF. Looking up the rest from reference TRBV7-6 and TRBJ2-3 gives the full variable domain: GAGVSQSPRYKVTKRGQDVALRCDPISGHVSLYWYRQALGQGPEFLTYFNYEAQQDKSGLPNDRFSAERPEGSISTLTIQRTEQRDSAMYRCASSLTGLSTDTQYFGPGTRLTVL.

The chain has TRBV15 and TRBJ2-7; 8 nucleotides line up with TRBD1. The CDR3 extends over 14 amino acids. Germline V gene data show CDR1 as LNHNV and CDR2 as YYDKDF (reference sequence). V shed 0 bases, J shed 7 bases, and the junction held 5 bases outside the gene matches. The CDR3 spells CATSRDRGPGEQYF. For the CDR3, the DNA is TGTGCCACCAGCAGAGACAGGGGGCCTGGGGAGCAGTACTTC.

The chain recombines TRBV9 with TRBJ2-3; D perhaps matches TRBD2 (6 bases). The CDR3 loop spans 15 amino acids. Germline values: CDR1 SGDLS, CDR2 YYNGEE. V lost 0 bases to trimming and J lost 1 base, with 9 bases between them. The CDR3 reads CASSVGGAGTDTQYF. In nucleotides, the CDR3 is TGTGCCAGCAGCGTAGGCGGGGCCGGCACAGATACGCAGTATTTT.

The genes are TRBV6-1 and TRBJ1-4; the D is unclear. The CDR3 is 13 amino acids. The V gene lost 1 base and the J gene lost 8 bases, with 8 bases spanning the gap. CDR1 and CDR2 from the germline V gene are MNHNS and SASEGT. As DNA, the CDR3 is TGTGCCAGCAGTGAAGAGACATTAGAAAAACTGTTTTTT. It translates to CASSEETLEKLFF.

The chain joins TRBV11-2 to TRBJ1-4; D is possibly TRBD1 (5 bases). V dropped 4 bases and J dropped 5 bases, with 14 bases sitting between them. Germline V gives CDR1 SGHAT, CDR2 FQNNGV. The CDR3 loop spans 15 amino acids. This chain's CDR3 is CASSSGPGPNEKLFF. CDR3 DNA sequence: TGTGCCAGCAGCTCCGGCCCGGGACCGAATGAAAAACTGTTTTTT.

The chain recombines TRBV11-2 with TRBJ2-7; D perhaps matches TRBD2 (5 bases). Germline V CDR1 and CDR2: SGHAT, FQNNGV. The V and J ends lost 7 bases and 0 bases respectively, with 13 bases between them. CDR3 size: 14 residues. The CDR3 nucleotides read TGTGCCAGCACCCCCTTCCGGGGCTCCTACGAGCAGTACTTC. This sequence encodes CASTPFRGSYEQYF. The variable domain in full, completed from reference TRBV11-2 and TRBJ2-7, reads EAGVAQSPRYKIIEKRQSVAFWCNPISGHATLYWYQQILGQGPKLLIQFQNNGVVDDSQLPKDRFSAERLKGVDSTLKIQPAKLEDSAVYLCASTPFRGSYEQYFGPGTRLTVT.

The count of this clone is one. The chain links TRBV2 to TRBJ1-1; D remains ambiguous. Germline lookup yields CDR1 SNHLY and CDR2 FYNNEI. Trimming removed 7 bases from V and 5 bases from J, with 14 bases in between. This CDR3 spans 13 amino acids. The CDR3 region is CASTPDGWTEAFF. Here the CDR3 DNA reads TGTGCCAGCACCCCAGATGGGTGGACTGAAGCTTTCTTT.

The rearrangement joins TRBV19 to TRBJ2-2; TRBD1 might be the D (5 bases). V was clipped by 10 bases and J by 1 base, with 10 bases between them. This CDR3 is 13 amino acids long. The V gene's germline CDR1 is LNHDA and CDR2 SQIVND (reference sequence). For the CDR3, the DNA is TGTGCCATCACCGACAGGAACACCGGGGAGCTGTTTTTT. This gives the protein CAITDRNTGELFF.

The V call is TRBV6-5, the J call TRBJ1-1; a possible D gene is TRBD1 (5 bases). V was pared by 7 bases and J by 6 bases, with 15 bases between. Germline values: CDR1 MNHEY, CDR2 SVGAGI. The CDR3 consists of 13 residues. The CDR3 protein is CASTGQGVPEAFF. CDR3 nucleotide sequence: TGTGCCAGCACGGGCCAGGGTGTCCCTGAAGCTTTCTTT.

This CDR3 is CASSPGTSGLANYEQYF. For the CDR3, the DNA is TGCGCCAGCAGCCCCGGTACTAGCGGGCTAGCAAACTACGAGCAGTACTTC. V usage is TRBV4-1 and J usage is TRBJ2-7; 9 bases agree with TRBD2. The length of the CDR3 is 17 residues. The germline V gene encodes CDR1 MGHRA and CDR2 YSYEKL. Germline trimming cut 4 bases from V and 3 bases from J; bases unmatched to any gene: 13.

This chain links TRBV6-6 with TRBJ2-7, with a weak D call TRBD2 (6 bases). V was cut by 0 bases and J by 5 bases, with 14 bases left in between. The CDR3 consists of 15 residues. CDR1 MNHNY and CDR2 SVGAGI come from the germline V gene (reference sequence). CDR3 amino acids: CASSYSSREQDEQYF. The CDR3 DNA follows: TGTGCCAGCAGTTACTCGAGTCGGGAGCAGGACGAGCAGTACTTC.